The entry that follows covers one T cell receptor beta chain sequence. Its antigen remains unknown. This sample stems from a study of cytomegalovirus exposure and HLA in healthy donors. This CDR3 is 12 amino acids long. Germline CDR1 is MNHEY and CDR2 is SMNVEV (reference sequence). Trimming removed 6 bases from V and 7 bases from J, with 10 bases in between. Regarding the study as a whole: Sequencing probably produced one cluster of sequence variants that were highly shared. TRBV6-2, TRBV6-3 and some other V segments were excluded as indistinguishable.

13 Jbeta primers and 60 Vbeta primers were used for the PCR. The table came from immunoSEQ multiplex PCR; TCRdb's copy has only in-frame clones and leaves some out. The sample carries under 200,000 clones, around 80% recorded once. The V and J genes are TRBV27 and TRBJ1-5, with a possible D match to TRBD1 (5 bases). Material for sequencing was PBMCs. This receptor was identified in a woman aged 40 to 50 in good health and CMV-seronegative. The CDR3 DNA reads TGTGCCAGCAGCGGGGGTGGCCAGCCCCAGCATTTT. This encodes CASSGGGQPQHF.